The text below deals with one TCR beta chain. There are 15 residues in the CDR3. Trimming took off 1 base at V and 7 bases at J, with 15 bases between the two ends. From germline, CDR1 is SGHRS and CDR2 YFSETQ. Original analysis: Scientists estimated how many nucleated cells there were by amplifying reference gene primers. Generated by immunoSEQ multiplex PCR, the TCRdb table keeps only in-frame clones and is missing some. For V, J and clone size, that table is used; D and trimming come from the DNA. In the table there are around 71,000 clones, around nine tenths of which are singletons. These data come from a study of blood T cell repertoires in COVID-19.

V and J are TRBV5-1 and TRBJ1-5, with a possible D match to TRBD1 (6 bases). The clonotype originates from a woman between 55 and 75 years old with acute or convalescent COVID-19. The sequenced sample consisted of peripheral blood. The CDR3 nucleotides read TGCGCCAGCAGCTTGTCGCCAGGGGAGGGACAGCCCCAGCATTTT. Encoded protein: CASSLSPGEGQPQHF.